These T cell receptor beta chains were read from a single sample in a study of CD8 T cells in Susac syndrome. Via MiXCR, TCRdb re-called the immunoSEQ multiplex PCR reads, giving one row per CDR3 protein. The data contain about 190,000 distinct CDR3 sequences, roughly 96% of them singletons. Sequencing was performed on CD4+ T cells from PBMCs. These TCRs come from a human donor in good health. CDR3s include the opening cysteine and the closing phenylalanine or tryptophan. D genes are given only for firm matches. Some rows have no size entry. The others give once, few or many, or a class for an expanded clone.

d_gene | j_gene | abundance | v_gene | CDR3nt | CDR3aa
. | TRBJ2-5 | . | TRBV6-5 | TGTGCCAGCGGCGCAGGGGAGGAGACCCAGTACTTC | CASGAGEETQYF
. | TRBJ1-1 | . | TRBV12-3/TRBV12-4 | TGTGCCAGCAGTTTGGGACATATGAACACTGAAGCTTTCTTT | CASSLGHMNTEAFF
TRBD1 | TRBJ1-1 | . | TRBV4-3 | TGCGCCAGCAGCCATTCGACAGGGGCGAACACTGAAGCTTTCTTT | CASSHSTGANTEAFF
TRBD1 | TRBJ1-5 | . | TRBV12-3/TRBV12-4 | TGTGCCAGCATCCTGACAGGGGAGGGGCAGCCCCAGCATTTT | CASILTGEGQPQHF
. | TRBJ1-5 | . | TRBV7-2 | TGTGCCAGCACCCCTACCCAGGGAATACCGCCCCAGCATTTT | CASTPTQGIPPQHF
TRBD1 | TRBJ1-6 | . | TRBV29-1 | TGCAGCGCAGGGACAGGGGACTCACCCCTCCACTTT | CSAGTGDSPLHF
TRBD2 | TRBJ2-5 | . | TRBV2 | TGTGCCGGGGCCAGGCTAGCGGTCCAAGAGACCCAGTACTTC | CAGARLAVQETQYF
TRBD2 | TRBJ2-5 | once | TRBV20-1 | TGCAATGCTAGGCCGGGACTAGCGGGGTGGACCCAGTACTTC | CNARPGLAGWTQYF
TRBD2 | TRBJ2-3 | . | TRBV20-1 | TGCAGTGCTGATAGCGGGGGGGCGGGCACAGATACGCAGTATTTT | CSADSGGAGTDTQYF
TRBD1 | TRBJ1-2 | . | TRBV28 | TGTGCCAGCAGTTCCCAGGGGGCCGGGGGTGGCTACACCTTC | CASSSQGAGGGYTF
. | TRBJ2-1 | . | TRBV2 | TGTGCCAGCAGTGAAGACAGCGAGCAGTTCTTC | CASSEDSEQFF
TRBD1 | TRBJ2-4 | . | TRBV30 | TGTGCCTGGAGTGATACTGACAGGGGCATTCAGTACTTC | CAWSDTDRGIQYF
TRBD2 | TRBJ2-3 | . | TRBV25-1 | TGTGCCAGCACCAGCGGGGGAGATACGCAGTATTTT | CASTSGGDTQYF
TRBD2 | TRBJ2-1 | . | TRBV20-1 | TGCAGTGCTAGAGATCCGGCGGGAGCCCGGAATGAGCAGTTCTTC | CSARDPAGARNEQFF
. | TRBJ1-2 | once | TRBV15 | TGTGCCACCAGCAGAGACTCCTCGGGGGCTTCTGTCTATGGCTACACCTTC | CATSRDSSGASVYGYTF
. | TRBJ1-3 | . | TRBV11-2 | TGTGCCAGCAGCTTATCGGGGGGGTCTGGAAACACCATATATTTT | CASSLSGGSGNTIYF
. | TRBJ2-6 | . | TRBV29-1 | TGCAGCGTTGCCAGGGGGGAGACCAACGTCCTGACTTTC | CSVARGETNVLTF
. | TRBJ1-4 | . | TRBV3-1 | TGTGCCAGCAGCTCCCCCGGAAACGGGTTGACTGAAAAACTGTTTTTT | CASSSPGNGLTEKLFF
. | TRBJ2-3 | . | TRBV20-1 | TGCAGTGCTAGAGGGGGGAAAGGGTCAGATACGCAGTATTTT | CSARGGKGSDTQYF
TRBD1 | TRBJ1-1 | . | TRBV30 | TGTGCCTGGAGTGAATCTTGGGACAGCGTCTTT | CAWSESWDSVF
TRBD1 | TRBJ1-5 | . | TRBV29-1 | TGCAGCGTTGCTGACAGGGTAGAACAGCCCCAGCATTTT | CSVADRVEQPQHF
. | TRBJ2-3 | . | TRBV20-1 | TGCAGTGCTCCCGCCCCGGATACGCAGTATTTT | CSAPAPDTQYF
TRBD1 | TRBJ1-2 | . | TRBV12-3/TRBV12-4 | TGTGCCAGCAGTTTTTGGGACAGGGGGCATGACTATGGCTACACCTTC | CASSFWDRGHDYGYTF
TRBD2 | TRBJ2-3 | . | TRBV29-1 | TGCAGCGTTGGAGCTAGCGGGGGATATACGCAGTATTTT | CSVGASGGYTQYF
. | TRBJ1-5 | . | TRBV12-3/TRBV12-4 | TGTGCCAGCAGTTTTAGCGGTGACCCCAGAGTGACCCAGCATTTT | CASSFSGDPRVTQHF
. | TRBJ2-3 | . | TRBV3-1 | TGTGCCAGCAGCCAAGAAGTCCTTGCAAATACGCAGTATTTT | CASSQEVLANTQYF
TRBD2 | TRBJ2-5 | . | TRBV7-3 | TGTGCCAGCAGCCCTCACCCCGGACTAGCGGGAGGGGGAGAGACCCAGTACTTC | CASSPHPGLAGGGETQYF
TRBD1 | TRBJ1-1 | . | TRBV29-1 | TGCAGCGCTGACAGGGACCTGAACACTGAAGCTTTCTTT | CSADRDLNTEAFF
. | TRBJ1-1 | . | TRBV24-1 | TGTGCCACCAGTGATCCGTTCTTGGAACTGAACACTGAAGCTTTCTTT | CATSDPFLELNTEAFF
. | TRBJ1-3 | . | TRBV18 | TGTGCCAGCTCTGGGACTGTCTCTGGAAACACCATATATTTT | CASSGTVSGNTIYF
. | TRBJ1-2 | . | TRBV29-1 | TGCAGCGTTACGGTTGGGGAGGGTGGCTACACCTTC | CSVTVGEGGYTF
. | TRBJ2-7 | . | TRBV20-1 | TGCAGTGCCGACTTGGCCGACGAGCAGTACTTC | CSADLADEQYF
. | TRBJ2-5 | once | TRBV9 | TGTGCCAGCAGCGTAGTGGACGAGACCCAGTACTTC | CASSVVDETQYF
. | TRBJ2-1 | few | TRBV6-5 | TGTGCCAGCACCTACTACAATGAGCAGTTCTTC | CASTYYNEQFF
. | TRBJ1-2 | . | TRBV7-8 | TGTGCCAGCAGCTTAGCCCGGGAGGCCAGGGAGGGAGGCTACACCTTC | CASSLAREAREGGYTF
TRBD2 | TRBJ2-1 | . | TRBV20-1 | TGCAGTGCTGGGGAGTTCACTAGCGGGACCTACAATGAGCAGTTCTTC | CSAGEFTSGTYNEQFF
. | TRBJ2-1 | . | TRBV29-1 | TGCAGCGCATCGGAACGGGCGGGATGGGGTGAGCAGTTCTTC | CSASERAGWGEQFF
. | TRBJ1-2 | . | TRBV30 | TGTGCCTGGAACAGGGACTATGGCTACACCTTC | CAWNRDYGYTF
TRBD2 | TRBJ2-1 | . | TRBV12-3/TRBV12-4 | TGTGCCAGCGCTAGAGGCGGGGGAGGCTACAATGAGCAGTTCTTC | CASARGGGGYNEQFF
TRBD2 | TRBJ2-3 | . | TRBV5-1 | TGCGCCAGCGACATAGCGGGAGTTACAGATACGCAGTATTTT | CASDIAGVTDTQYF
. | TRBJ1-1 | . | TRBV18 | TGTGCCAGCTCACCACGAGTTCTGGCCACTGAAGCTTTCTTT | CASSPRVLATEAFF
. | TRBJ1-5 | . | TRBV29-1 | TGCAGCGTTCCCATTACAGGGAATAGCAATCAGCCCCAGCATTTT | CSVPITGNSNQPQHF
. | TRBJ2-5 | . | TRBV11-2 | TGTGCCAGCAGCTCAGGGGCCAGCGCGGCATCGTCCCAGTACTTC | CASSSGASAASSQYF
TRBD2 | TRBJ2-2 | . | TRBV24-1 | TGTGCCACCAGTGACCGACTAGCGGGAGGGCCAGGGGCCGGGGAGCTGTTTTTT | CATSDRLAGGPGAGELFF
. | TRBJ1-2 | . | TRBV27 | TGTGCCAGCAGTTCCTCGGCGGCGACGGGTGGCTACACCTTC | CASSSSAATGGYTF
TRBD2 | TRBJ2-4 | . | TRBV20-1 | TGCAGTGCCGAGCGGGGCCCCATTCAGTACTTC | CSAERGPIQYF
. | TRBJ2-2 | . | TRBV3-1 | TGTGCCAGCAGCCAACAGTTCAGTGCCACCGGGGAGCTGTTTTTT | CASSQQFSATGELFF
. | TRBJ2-7 | once | TRBV27 | TGTGCCAGCAGTTTATCTTGGGTGGGTTTCTACGAGCAGTACTTC | CASSLSWVGFYEQYF
TRBD2 | TRBJ2-7 | . | TRBV20-1 | TGCAGTGCTCTTTCTAGCGGGGGGACTACCTACGAGCAGTACTTC | CSALSSGGTTYEQYF
. | TRBJ2-2 | . | TRBV30 | TGTGCCTGGAGTCTAAGTGGCGGGGAGCTGTTTTTT | CAWSLSGGELFF
TRBD1 | TRBJ2-4 | once | TRBV20-1 | TGCAGTGCCGGACAGGGTCAAAACATTCAGTACTTC | CSAGQGQNIQYF
. | TRBJ1-1 | . | TRBV2 | TGTGCCAGCATCGAGGACTGGAACACTGAAGCTTTCTTT | CASIEDWNTEAFF
TRBD2 | TRBJ2-5 | . | TRBV28 | TGTGCCAGCTCGGCGGGAGGGCCTCCGGTCCAAGAGACCCAGTACTTC | CASSAGGPPVQETQYF